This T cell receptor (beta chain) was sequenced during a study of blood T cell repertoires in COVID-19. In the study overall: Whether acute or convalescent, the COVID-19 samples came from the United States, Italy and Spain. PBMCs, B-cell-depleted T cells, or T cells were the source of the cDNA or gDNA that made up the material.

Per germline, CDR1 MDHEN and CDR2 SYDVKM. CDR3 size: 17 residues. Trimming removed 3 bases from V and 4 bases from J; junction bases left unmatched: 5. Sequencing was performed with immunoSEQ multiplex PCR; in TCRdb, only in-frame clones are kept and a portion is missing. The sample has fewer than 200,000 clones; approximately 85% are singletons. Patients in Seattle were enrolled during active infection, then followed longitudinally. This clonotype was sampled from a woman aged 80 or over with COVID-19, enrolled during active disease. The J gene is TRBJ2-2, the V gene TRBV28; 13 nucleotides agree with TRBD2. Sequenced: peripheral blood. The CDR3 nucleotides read TGTGCCAGCAGTTTGCCGACTAGCGGGAGGACCACCGGGGAGCTGTTTTTT. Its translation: CASSLPTSGRTTGELFF.